Following are 18 T cell receptor beta chains from one sample sequenced in a study of Graves' ophthalmopathy and Graves' hyperthyroidism. The study amplified TCR beta CDR3 regions using RNA transcripts. Investigators did first-round RT-PCR with HTBI primers, then second-round multiplex PCR. From the multiplex PCR reads, TCRdb called clonotypes with MiXCR, one entry per CDR3 protein. In the table there are 300,000 or so distinct CDR3 sequences, roughly 17% of which are singletons. Sequencing used peripheral blood. The receptors were gathered from an adult man with Graves' ophthalmopathy.

This clonotype was counted between two and nine times. The V gene is TRBV7-3, the J gene TRBJ2-2; D possibly uses TRBD1 or TRBD2 (5 bases each). The V gene lost 5 bases and the J gene lost 5 bases, with 15 bases spanning the gap. The germline V gene encodes CDR1 SGHTA and CDR2 FQGTGA. This CDR3 has 15 amino acids. CDR3 amino acids: CASSPRRGETGELFF. CDR3 bases: TGTGCCAGCAGCCCGCGGAGAGGGGAAACCGGGGAGCTGTTTTTT.

This clonotype was detected ten times or more. This rearrangement joins TRBV9 to TRBJ2-5; 11 nucleotides match TRBD2. The germline V gene encodes CDR1 SGDLS and CDR2 YYNGEE. The CDR3 length is 17 residues. V dropped 0 bases and J dropped 2; count of bases not matched to a gene: 6. The DNA for the CDR3 is TGTGCCAGCAGCGTAGGCCACGGGACTAGCGGTCAAGAGACCCAGTACTTC. It codes for CASSVGHGTSGQETQYF. Filled out from reference TRBV9 and TRBJ2-5, the complete variable domain reads DSGVTQTPKHLITATGQRVTLRCSPRSGDLSVYWYQQSLDQGLQFLIQYYNGEERAKGNILERFSAQQFPDLHSELNLSSLELGDSALYFCASSVGHGTSGQETQYFGPGTRLLVL.

This clonotype was recorded at least ten times. This sequence joins TRBV2 and TRBJ1-2; D ambiguous. Deletions cut 6 bases from V and 1 base from J, with 6 bases between. Germline values: CDR1 SNHLY, CDR2 FYNNEI. CDR3 length: 12 residues. Written as DNA, the CDR3 is TGTGCCAGCAGCCTACATAACTATGGCTACACCTTC. It specifies CASSLHNYGYTF.

There are many counts of this clonotype. V is TRBV20-1 and J is TRBJ1-1; tentative D call: TRBD1 (5 bases). Looked up from germline, CDR1 is DFQATT and CDR2 is SNEGSKA (reference sequence). The V end lost 1 base, the J end lost 7 bases, and 16 bases lay between the germline ends. The CDR3 spans 14 residues. The CDR3 region is CSARVSQGSVEAFF. The CDR3 nucleotides are TGCAGTGCTAGAGTTAGTCAGGGCTCTGTTGAAGCTTTCTTT.

This clonotype was observed at least ten times. V and J are TRBV27 and TRBJ2-5; D possibly corresponds to TRBD2 (6 bases). Germline CDR1 MNHEY, CDR2 SMNVEV (reference sequence). V lost 10 bases to trimming and J lost 2 bases, with 20 bases between them. CDR3 length equals 15 residues. The CDR3 DNA follows: TGTGCCACCAGACTTGCCGGGACTCCGCAAGAGACCCAGTACTTC. Its translation: CATRLAGTPQETQYF.

The chain has TRBV3-1 and TRBJ2-2; D unresolved. Trimming pared 0 bases from V and 7 bases from J, leaving 12 bases between. From germline, CDR1 is LGHDT and CDR2 YNNKEL (reference sequence). This CDR3 spans 15 amino acids. This chain's CDR3 is CASSQETIAGGELFF. The CDR3 nucleotides are TGTGCCAGCAGCCAAGAGACCATAGCCGGCGGGGAGCTGTTTTTT.

In its sample, this clonotype was seen many times. This chain uses TRBV7-9 with TRBJ1-6, with 7 bases aligning to TRBD1. This CDR3 is 14 amino acids long. Germline assignment: CDR1 SEHNR and CDR2 FQNEAQ (reference sequence). Unmatched junction bases numbered 4, after V lost 5 bases and J lost 6 bases. In nucleotides, the CDR3 is TGTGCCAGCAGCGGGGGACAGCGTAATTCACCCCTCCACTTT. Amino acid sequence: CASSGGQRNSPLHF.

The chain joins TRBV5-1 to TRBJ2-4; 8 bases are a match to TRBD1. There are 16 residues in the CDR3. The J segment lost 5 bases and the V segment lost 1 base, leaving 8 bases of the junction unmatched. Per germline, CDR1 SGHRS and CDR2 YFSETQ. The CDR3: CASSLLVGTGENIQYF. The CDR3 region has the DNA TGCGCCAGCAGCTTGCTCGTTGGGACAGGAGAAAACATTCAGTACTTC. Using reference TRBV5-1 and TRBJ2-4 for the parts outside the CDR3, the full variable domain is KAGVTQTPRYLIKTRGQQVTLSCSPISGHRSVSWYQQTPGQGLQFLFEYFSETQRNKGNFPGRFSGRQFSNSRSEMNVSTLELGDSALYLCASSLLVGTGENIQYFGAGTRLSVL.

This clonotype was picked up many times. CDR3 residues: CASSRGQYSNQPQHF. CDR3 DNA: TGTGCCAGCAGCCGCGGACAGTATAGCAATCAGCCCCAGCATTTT. This chain joins TRBV6-2 or TRBV6-3 and TRBJ1-5; possibly TRBD1 for D (6 bases). The CDR3 length is 15 residues. V lost 6 bases, J lost 0 bases, and 12 bases lay in between. Germline-derived CDR1 and CDR2 are MNHEY and SVGEGT.

This rearrangement joins TRBV2 to TRBJ1-5, with D maybe TRBD1 (5 bases). The CDR3 consists of 15 residues. Looked up from germline, CDR1 is SNHLY and CDR2 is FYNNEI. Deletions cut 6 bases from V and 0 bases from J, with 12 bases between. CDR3 bases: TGTGCCAGCAGGTTCGGACATTCTAGCAATCAGCCCCAGCATTTT. Protein product: CASRFGHSSNQPQHF.

This clonotype has a count of ten or more. The rearrangement links TRBV12-3 or TRBV12-4 to TRBJ2-2, with D perhaps TRBD2 (7 bases). This CDR3 region has 16 residues. The V gene lost 7 bases and the J gene lost 8 bases, with 23 bases spanning the gap. The chain's CDR3 is CASNKGGWRGRGELFF. For the CDR3, the DNA is TGTGCCAGCAACAAAGGTGGTTGGCGGGGGCGAGGGGAGCTGTTTTTT.

This clonotype was observed many times. The gene calls are TRBV6-1 and TRBJ1-2, with 7 bases identical to TRBD1. CDR3 length equals 13 residues. Trimming at V came to 8 bases and at J to 4 bases, leaving 7 bases not matched to a gene. Germline V gene lookup returns CDR1 MNHNS and CDR2 SASEGT. Here the CDR3 DNA reads TGTGCCAGCCGGGACAGCAGGAGCTATGGCTACACCTTC. It translates to CASRDSRSYGYTF.

This clonotype has a count of ten or more. V usage is TRBV20-1 and J usage is TRBJ2-6; D is unclear. The CDR3 is 14 amino acids. Trimming left V 4 bases short and J 5 bases short, with 12 bases between. Germline lookup yields CDR1 DFQATT and CDR2 SNEGSKA (reference sequence). Here the CDR3 reads CSAIPNGRANVLTF. The CDR3 DNA reads as TGCAGTGCTATCCCCAATGGCAGGGCCAACGTCCTGACTTTC.

The sample holds many counts of this clonotype. The J gene is TRBJ2-7, the V gene TRBV7-3; no reliable D call. The CDR3 runs to 15 residues. In germline, CDR1 is SGHTA, CDR2 FQGTGA. The V end was cut by 1 base, the J end by 7 bases, with 17 bases between. The CDR3, as DNA: TGTGCCAGCAGCTTAATCGGCGCGATGGCGGAGGAGCAGTACTTC. Its protein product is CASSLIGAMAEEQYF.

This clonotype showed up many times. The chain employs TRBV24-1 and TRBJ2-5; maybe TRBD2 (6 bases). This CDR3 region has 15 residues. Germline loops: CDR1 KGHDR, CDR2 SFDVKD. The V gene lost 3 bases and the J gene lost 3 bases, with 13 bases spanning the gap. CDR3 sequence reads: CATSDPGVEKETQYF. The CDR3 DNA is TGTGCCACCAGTGATCCGGGAGTTGAGAAAGAGACCCAGTACTTC.

This clonotype showed up many times. The chain combines TRBV28 with TRBJ2-7; D is perhaps TRBD1 or TRBD2 (6 bases each). This CDR3 contains 13 residues. In germline, CDR1 is MDHEN, CDR2 SYDVKM. The germline V and J ends were trimmed by 3 bases and 9 bases, with 15 bases remaining between them. The CDR3 here is CASSLHLQGLQYF. For the CDR3, the DNA is TGTGCCAGCAGTTTGCACCTACAGGGACTGCAGTACTTC. Variable domain in full (rest from reference TRBV28 and TRBJ2-7): DVKVTQSSRYLVKRTGEKVFLECVQDMDHENMFWYRQDPGLGLRLIYFSYDVKMKEKGDIPEGYSVSREKKERFSLILESASTNQTSMYLCASSLHLQGLQYFGPGTRLTVT.

This clonotype has at least ten counts. The chain uses TRBV29-1 and TRBJ2-7; 8 bases match TRBD1. CDR1 is SQVTM, CDR2 ANQGSEA, per germline. The V gene end was trimmed by 7 bases and the J gene end by 2 bases; junction bases not matched to a gene: 7. The CDR3 extends over 13 amino acids. CDR3 sequence reads: CSASRTGTYEQYF. The CDR3 coding sequence is TGCAGCGCCTCGAGGACAGGGACCTACGAGCAGTACTTC.

This clonotype was detected ten times or more. This sequence joins TRBV5-1 and TRBJ2-2; D is ambiguous. The CDR3 has 13 amino acids. V shed 0 bases and J shed 4 bases, with 4 bases lying between them. Germline loops: CDR1 SGHRS, CDR2 YFSETQ. The CDR3 here is CASSLASTGELFF. In DNA, the CDR3 is TGCGCCAGCAGCTTGGCGTCCACCGGGGAGCTGTTTTTT.